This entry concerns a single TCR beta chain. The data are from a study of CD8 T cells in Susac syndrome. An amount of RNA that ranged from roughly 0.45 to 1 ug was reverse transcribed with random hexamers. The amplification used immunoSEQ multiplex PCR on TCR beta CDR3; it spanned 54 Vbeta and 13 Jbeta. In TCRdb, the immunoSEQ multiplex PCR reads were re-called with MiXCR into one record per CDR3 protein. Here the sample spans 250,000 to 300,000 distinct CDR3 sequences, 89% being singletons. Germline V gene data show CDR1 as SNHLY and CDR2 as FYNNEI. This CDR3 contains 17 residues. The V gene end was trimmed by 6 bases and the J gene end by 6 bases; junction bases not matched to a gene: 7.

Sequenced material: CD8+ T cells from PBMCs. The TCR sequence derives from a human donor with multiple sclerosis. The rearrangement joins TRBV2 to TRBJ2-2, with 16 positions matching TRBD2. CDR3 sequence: CASSSGLAGGPPGELFF. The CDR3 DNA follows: TGTGCCAGCAGCTCGGGACTAGCGGGGGGGCCACCCGGGGAGCTGTTTTTT.